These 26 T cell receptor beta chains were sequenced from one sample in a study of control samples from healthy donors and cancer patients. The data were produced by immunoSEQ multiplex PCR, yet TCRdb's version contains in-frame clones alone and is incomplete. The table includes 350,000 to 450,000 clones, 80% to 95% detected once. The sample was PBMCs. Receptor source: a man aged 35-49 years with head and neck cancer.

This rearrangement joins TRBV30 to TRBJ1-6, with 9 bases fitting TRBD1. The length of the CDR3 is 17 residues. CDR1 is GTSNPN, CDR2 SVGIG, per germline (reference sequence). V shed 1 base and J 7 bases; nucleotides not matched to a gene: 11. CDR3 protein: CAWSARQGDPTNSPLHF. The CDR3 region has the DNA TGTGCCTGGAGTGCCAGACAGGGGGACCCTACAAATTCACCCCTCCACTTT.

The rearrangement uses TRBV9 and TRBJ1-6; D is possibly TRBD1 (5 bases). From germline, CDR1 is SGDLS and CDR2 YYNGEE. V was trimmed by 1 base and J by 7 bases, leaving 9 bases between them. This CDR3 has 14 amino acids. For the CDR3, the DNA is TGTGCCAGCAGCGTATTGGGGGAAAATTCACCCCTCCACTTT. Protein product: CASSVLGENSPLHF.

The CDR3 loop reads CASGGRGREKLFF. Here the CDR3 DNA reads TGTGCCAGCGGTGGCAGGGGTAGGGAAAAACTGTTTTTT. The gene calls are TRBV28 and TRBJ1-4, with a possible D match to TRBD1 (6 bases). Looked up from germline, CDR1 is MDHEN and CDR2 is SYDVKM. Between the trimmed V and J ends, which lost 8 bases and 8 bases, there was a span of 15 bases. The CDR3 is 13 amino acids. The full variable domain, with the rest looked up from reference TRBV28 and TRBJ1-4, is DVKVTQSSRYLVKRTGEKVFLECVQDMDHENMFWYRQDPGLGLRLIYFSYDVKMKEKGDIPEGYSVSREKKERFSLILESASTNQTSMYLCASGGRGREKLFFGSGTQLSVL.

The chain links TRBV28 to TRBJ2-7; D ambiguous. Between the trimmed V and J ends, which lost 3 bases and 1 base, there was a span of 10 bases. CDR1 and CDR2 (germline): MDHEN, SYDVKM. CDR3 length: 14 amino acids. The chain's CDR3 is CASSFPTASYEQYF. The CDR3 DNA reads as TGTGCCAGCAGTTTTCCAACGGCTTCCTACGAGCAGTACTTC.

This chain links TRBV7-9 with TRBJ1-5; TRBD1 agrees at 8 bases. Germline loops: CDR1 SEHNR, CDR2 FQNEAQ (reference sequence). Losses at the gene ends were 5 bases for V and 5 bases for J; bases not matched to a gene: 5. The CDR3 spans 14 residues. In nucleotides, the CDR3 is TGTGCCAGCAGCGCGACAGGGGATGATCAGCCCCAGCATTTT. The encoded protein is CASSATGDDQPQHF.

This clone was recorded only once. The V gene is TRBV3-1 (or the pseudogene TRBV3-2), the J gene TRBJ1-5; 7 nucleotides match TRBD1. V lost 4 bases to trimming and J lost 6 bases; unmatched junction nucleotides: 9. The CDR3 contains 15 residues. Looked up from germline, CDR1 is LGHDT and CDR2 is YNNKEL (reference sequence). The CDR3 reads CASSRGEGASQPQHF. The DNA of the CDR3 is TGTGCCAGCAGCCGGGGGGAGGGGGCGTCTCAGCCCCAGCATTTT.

CDR3 coding DNA: TGTGCCAGCAGTTACGTCGTAGATATGGAGCAGTTCTTC. Its protein is CASSYVVDMEQFF. This sequence joins TRBV6-6 and TRBJ2-1, with unresolved D. Germline V gene lookup returns CDR1 MNHNY and CDR2 SVGAGI (reference sequence). The ends were cut back, 2 bases at V and 10 bases at J, with 12 bases in the middle. CDR3 size: 13 residues.

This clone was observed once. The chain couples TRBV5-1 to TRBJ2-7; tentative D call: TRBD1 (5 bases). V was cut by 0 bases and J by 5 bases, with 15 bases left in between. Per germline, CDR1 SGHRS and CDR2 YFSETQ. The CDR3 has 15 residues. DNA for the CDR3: TGCGCCAGCAGCTTGGCCGCAGACAGTCGGCACGAGCAGTACTTC. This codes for CASSLAADSRHEQYF.

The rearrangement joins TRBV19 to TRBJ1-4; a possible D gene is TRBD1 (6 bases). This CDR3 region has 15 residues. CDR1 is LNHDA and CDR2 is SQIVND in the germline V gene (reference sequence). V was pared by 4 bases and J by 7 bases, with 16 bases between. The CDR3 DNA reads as TGTGCCAGTAGTACCCGACAGGAAGGGAGTGAAAAACTGTTTTTT. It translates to CASSTRQEGSEKLFF.

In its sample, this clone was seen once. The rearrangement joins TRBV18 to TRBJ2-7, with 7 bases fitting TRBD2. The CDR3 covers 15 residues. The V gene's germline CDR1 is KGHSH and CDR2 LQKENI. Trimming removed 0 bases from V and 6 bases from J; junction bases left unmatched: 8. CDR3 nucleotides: TGTGCCAGCTCACCACCCCAGCGGGACCTCGCCGAGCAGTACTTC. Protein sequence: CASSPPQRDLAEQYF.

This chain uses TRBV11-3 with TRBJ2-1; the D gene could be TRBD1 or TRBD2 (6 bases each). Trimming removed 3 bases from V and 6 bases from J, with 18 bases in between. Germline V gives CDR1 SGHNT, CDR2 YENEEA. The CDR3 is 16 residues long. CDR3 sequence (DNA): TGTGCCAGCAGCTTGGGGGGCCTGGGATTGTCCAATGAGCAGTTCTTC. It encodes CASSLGGLGLSNEQFF.

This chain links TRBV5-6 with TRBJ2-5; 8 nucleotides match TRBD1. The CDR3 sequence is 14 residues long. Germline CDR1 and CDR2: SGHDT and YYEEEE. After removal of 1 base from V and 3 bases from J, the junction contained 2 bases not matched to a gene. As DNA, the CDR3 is TGTGCCAGCAGCTTGCAGGGGGCGGAAGAGACCCAGTACTTC. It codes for CASSLQGAEETQYF.

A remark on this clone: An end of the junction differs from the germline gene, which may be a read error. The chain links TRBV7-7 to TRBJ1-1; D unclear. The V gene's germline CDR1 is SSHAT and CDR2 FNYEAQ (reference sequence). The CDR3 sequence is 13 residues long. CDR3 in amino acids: CASSPSPDGEAFF. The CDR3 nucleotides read TGTGCTAGCAGCCCCTCTCCCGACGGAGAAGCTTTCTTT.

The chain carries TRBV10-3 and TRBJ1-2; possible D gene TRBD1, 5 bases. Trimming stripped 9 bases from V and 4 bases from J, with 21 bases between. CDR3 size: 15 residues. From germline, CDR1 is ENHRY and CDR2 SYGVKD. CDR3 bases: TGTGCCATTGCTAATTTGGGGCCAAGGGGCTATGGCTACACCTTC. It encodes CAIANLGPRGYGYTF.

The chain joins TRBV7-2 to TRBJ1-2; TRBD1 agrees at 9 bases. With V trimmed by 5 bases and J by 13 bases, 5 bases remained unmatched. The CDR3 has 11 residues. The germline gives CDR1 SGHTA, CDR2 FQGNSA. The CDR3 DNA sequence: TGTGCCAGCAGCCTTGGGACAGGGCGCACCTTC. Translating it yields CASSLGTGRTF.

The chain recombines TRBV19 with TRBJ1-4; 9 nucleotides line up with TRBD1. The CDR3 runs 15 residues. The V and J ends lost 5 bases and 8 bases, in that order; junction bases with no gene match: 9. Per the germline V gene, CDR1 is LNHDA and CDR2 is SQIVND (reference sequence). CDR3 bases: TGTGCCAGTAGTTACTACAGGGGGCCGAAAGAAAAACTGTTTTTT. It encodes CASSYYRGPKEKLFF.

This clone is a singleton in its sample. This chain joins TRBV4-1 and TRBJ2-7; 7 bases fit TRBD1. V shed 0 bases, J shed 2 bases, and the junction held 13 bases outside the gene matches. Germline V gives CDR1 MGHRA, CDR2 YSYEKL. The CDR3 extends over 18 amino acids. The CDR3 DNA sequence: TGCGCCAGCAGCCAAGATGAGGCCGGACAGGTAATTCCCTACGAGCAGTACTTC. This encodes CASSQDEAGQVIPYEQYF.

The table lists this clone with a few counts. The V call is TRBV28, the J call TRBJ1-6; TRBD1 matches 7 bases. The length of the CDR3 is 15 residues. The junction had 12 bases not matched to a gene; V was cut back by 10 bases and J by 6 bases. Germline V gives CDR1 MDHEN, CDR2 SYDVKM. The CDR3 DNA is TGTGCCACCCGCCGGGTTTGGGACAGTAATTCACCCCTCCACTTT. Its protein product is CATRRVWDSNSPLHF. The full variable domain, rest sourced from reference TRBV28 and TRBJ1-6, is DVKVTQSSRYLVKRTGEKVFLECVQDMDHENMFWYRQDPGLGLRLIYFSYDVKMKEKGDIPEGYSVSREKKERFSLILESASTNQTSMYLCATRRVWDSNSPLHFGNGTRLTVT.

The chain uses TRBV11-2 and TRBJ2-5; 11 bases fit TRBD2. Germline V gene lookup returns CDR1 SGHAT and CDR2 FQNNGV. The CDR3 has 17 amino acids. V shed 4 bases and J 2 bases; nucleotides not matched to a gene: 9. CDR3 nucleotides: TGTGCCAGCAGCTCGGGGACTAGCGGTGAGGGGCAAGAGACCCAGTACTTC. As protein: CASSSGTSGEGQETQYF.

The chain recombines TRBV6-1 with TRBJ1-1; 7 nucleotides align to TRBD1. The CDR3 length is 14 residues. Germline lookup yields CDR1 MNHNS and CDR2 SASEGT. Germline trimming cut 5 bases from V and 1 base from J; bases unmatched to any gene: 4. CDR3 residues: CASSPGQTNTEAFF. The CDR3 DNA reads TGTGCCAGCAGTCCGGGACAGACGAACACTGAAGCTTTCTTT.

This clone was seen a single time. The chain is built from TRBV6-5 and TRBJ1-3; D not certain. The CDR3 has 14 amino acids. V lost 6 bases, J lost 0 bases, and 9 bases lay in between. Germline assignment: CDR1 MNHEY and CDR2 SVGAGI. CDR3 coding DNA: TGTGCCAGCAGGAGTACCCTCTCTGGAAACACCATATATTTT. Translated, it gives CASRSTLSGNTIYF.

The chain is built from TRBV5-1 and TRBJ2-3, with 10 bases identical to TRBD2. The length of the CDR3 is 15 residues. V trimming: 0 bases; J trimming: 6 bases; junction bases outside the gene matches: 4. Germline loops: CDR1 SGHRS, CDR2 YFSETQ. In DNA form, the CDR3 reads TGCGCCAGCAGCTTGGCAGCGGGGGGGCGGGATACGCAGTATTTT. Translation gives CASSLAAGGRDTQYF. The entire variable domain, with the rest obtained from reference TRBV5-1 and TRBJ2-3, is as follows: KAGVTQTPRYLIKTRGQQVTLSCSPISGHRSVSWYQQTPGQGLQFLFEYFSETQRNKGNFPGRFSGRQFSNSRSEMNVSTLELGDSALYLCASSLAAGGRDTQYFGPGTRLTVL.

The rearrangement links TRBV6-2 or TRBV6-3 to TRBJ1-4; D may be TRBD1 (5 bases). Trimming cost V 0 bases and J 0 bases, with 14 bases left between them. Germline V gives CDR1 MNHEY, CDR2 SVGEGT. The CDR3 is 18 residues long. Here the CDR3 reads CASSYSPGTDATNEKLFF. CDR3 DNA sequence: TGTGCCAGCAGTTACTCCCCCGGGACGGATGCAACTAATGAAAAACTGTTTTTT.

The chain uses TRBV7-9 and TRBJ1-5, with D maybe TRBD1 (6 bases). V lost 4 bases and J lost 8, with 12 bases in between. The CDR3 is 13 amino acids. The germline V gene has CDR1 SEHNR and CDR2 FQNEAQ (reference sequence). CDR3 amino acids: CASSSEQGEPQHF. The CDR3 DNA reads TGTGCCAGCAGCTCGGAACAGGGAGAGCCCCAGCATTTT.

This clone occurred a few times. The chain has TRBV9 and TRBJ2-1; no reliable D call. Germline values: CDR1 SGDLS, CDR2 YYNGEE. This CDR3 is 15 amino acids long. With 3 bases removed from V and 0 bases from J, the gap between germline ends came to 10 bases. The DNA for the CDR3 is TGTGCCAGCAGCGCCCGGTCCGCCTCCTACAATGAGCAGTTCTTC. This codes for CASSARSASYNEQFF.

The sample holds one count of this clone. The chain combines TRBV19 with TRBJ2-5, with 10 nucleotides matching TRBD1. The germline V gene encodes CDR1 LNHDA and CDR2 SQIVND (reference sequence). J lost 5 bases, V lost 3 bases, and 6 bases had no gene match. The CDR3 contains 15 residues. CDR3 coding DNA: TGTGCCAGTAGTATTCTGGGACAGGGGAGGGAGACCCAGTACTTC. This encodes CASSILGQGRETQYF.